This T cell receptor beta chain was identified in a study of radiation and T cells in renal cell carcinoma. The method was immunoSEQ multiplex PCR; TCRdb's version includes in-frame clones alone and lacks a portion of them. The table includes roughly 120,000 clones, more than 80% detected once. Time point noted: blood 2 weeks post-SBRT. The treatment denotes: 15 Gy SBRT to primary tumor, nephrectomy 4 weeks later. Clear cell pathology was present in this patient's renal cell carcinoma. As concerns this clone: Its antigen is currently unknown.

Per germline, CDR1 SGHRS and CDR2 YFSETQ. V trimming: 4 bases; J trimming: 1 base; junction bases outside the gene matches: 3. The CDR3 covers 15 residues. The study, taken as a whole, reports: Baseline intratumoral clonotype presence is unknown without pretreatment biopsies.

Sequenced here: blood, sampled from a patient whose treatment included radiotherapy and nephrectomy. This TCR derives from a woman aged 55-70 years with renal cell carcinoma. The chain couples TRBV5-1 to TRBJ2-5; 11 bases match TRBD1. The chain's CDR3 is CASSPGTGGQETQYF. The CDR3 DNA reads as TGCGCCAGCAGCCCCGGGACAGGGGGCCAAGAGACCCAGTACTTC.